This T cell receptor (beta chain) emerged from a study of blood T cell repertoires in COVID-19. Across the study: Spain, Italy and the United States supplied samples that represented acute and convalescent COVID-19. T cells, B-cell-depleted T cells, or PBMCs provided the cDNA or gDNA that served as material.

Profiling relied on immunoSEQ multiplex PCR, and the TCRdb table lists in-frame clones only, not all of them. The repertoire includes roughly 100,000 clones, 70% to 90% of them detected once, and more than 9% sits in the top ten. This clone was detected only once. Germline values: CDR1 LGHNA, CDR2 YNFKEQ. V lost 0 bases and J 5 bases, leaving 20 bases between the germline ends. The CDR3 is made up of 17 amino acids. The chain joins TRBV4-2 to TRBJ2-7, with D tentatively TRBD1 (6 bases). The sequence was collected from a woman aged 25 to 45 with acute or convalescent COVID-19. The sequencing input was peripheral blood. In DNA form, the CDR3 reads TGTGCCAGCAGCCAAGATTCCCCTATTGGGGGCAGCAACGAGCAGTACTTC. This sequence encodes CASSQDSPIGGSNEQYF.